This T cell receptor (beta chain) emerged from a study of post-analysis software for immune sequencing data. Points on this clonotype: What it binds is unknown.

Unique molecular identifiers were built into the TCR beta cDNA libraries. TCRdb passed the PCR reads through MiXCR, listing each CDR3 protein once. This table has 750,000 to 950,000 distinct CDR3 sequences, around 42% appearing once. Study results and limitations: Several TRBV segments occurring more often in patients than controls included TRBV5-6, TRBV5-1 and TRBV20-1. Co-batched samples clustered tightly together by F measure. The study found significantly lower normalized Chao1 diversity in multiple sclerosis patients than in controls.

Trimming removed 3 bases from V and 3 bases from J, with 9 bases in between. Germline loops: CDR1 LGHDT, CDR2 YNNKEL (reference sequence). The CDR3 has 13 amino acids. The rearrangement uses TRBV3-1 and TRBJ2-7; D not certain. This clonotype originated in a girl aged 5 to 17 with multiple sclerosis. Sequenced input: blood. The DNA for the CDR3 is TGTGCCAGCAGCCAGCCCAAGGGCTACGAGCAGTACTTC. Its translation: CASSQPKGYEQYF.